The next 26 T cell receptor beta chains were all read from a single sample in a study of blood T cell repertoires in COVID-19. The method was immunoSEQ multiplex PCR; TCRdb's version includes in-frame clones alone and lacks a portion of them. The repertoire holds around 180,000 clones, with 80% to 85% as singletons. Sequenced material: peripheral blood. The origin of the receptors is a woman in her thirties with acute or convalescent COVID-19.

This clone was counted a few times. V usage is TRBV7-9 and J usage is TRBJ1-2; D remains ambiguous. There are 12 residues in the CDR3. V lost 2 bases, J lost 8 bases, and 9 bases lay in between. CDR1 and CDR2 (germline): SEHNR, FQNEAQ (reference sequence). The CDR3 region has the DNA TGTGCCAGCAGCTTACAGGAAAGAGGCTACACCTTC. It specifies CASSLQERGYTF.

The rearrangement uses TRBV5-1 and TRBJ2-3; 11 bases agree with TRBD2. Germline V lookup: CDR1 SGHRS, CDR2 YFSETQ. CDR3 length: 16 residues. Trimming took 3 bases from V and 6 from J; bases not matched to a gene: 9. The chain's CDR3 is CASSSLAGGPGDTQYF. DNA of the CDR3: TGCGCCAGCAGCTCCTTAGCGGGAGGGCCTGGGGATACGCAGTATTTT.

CDR3 sequence (DNA): TGTGCCAGCTCACCATCGACAGGGATCACCGGGGAGCTGTTTTTT. As protein: CASSPSTGITGELFF. The V call is TRBV18, the J call TRBJ2-2, with 7 positions matching TRBD1. This CDR3 region has 15 residues. Trimming cost V 2 bases and J 4 bases; bases outside gene matches: 4. In germline, CDR1 is KGHSH, CDR2 LQKENI. Full variable domain (missing parts from reference TRBV18 and TRBJ2-2): NAGVMQNPRHLVRRRGQEARLRCSPMKGHSHVYWYRQLPEEGLKFMVYLQKENIIDESGMPKERFSAEFPKEGPSILRIQQVVRGDSAAYFCASSPSTGITGELFFGEGSRLTVL.

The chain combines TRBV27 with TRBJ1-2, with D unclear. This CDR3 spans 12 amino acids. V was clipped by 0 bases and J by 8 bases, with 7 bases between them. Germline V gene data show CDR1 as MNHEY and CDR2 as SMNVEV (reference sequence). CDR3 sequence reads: CASSLSGFGYTF. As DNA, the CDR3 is TGTGCCAGCAGTTTATCCGGGTTCGGCTACACCTTC.

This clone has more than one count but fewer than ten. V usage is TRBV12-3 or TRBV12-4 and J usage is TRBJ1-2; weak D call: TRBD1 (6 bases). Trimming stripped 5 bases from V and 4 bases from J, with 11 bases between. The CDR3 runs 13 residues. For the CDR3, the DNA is TGTGCCAGCAGTCGACAGGTTTCCTATGGCTACACCTTC. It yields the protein CASSRQVSYGYTF.

CDR3 in amino acids: CASSVGAGGTYEQYF. In nucleotides, the CDR3 is TGTGCCAGCAGCGTAGGTGCAGGGGGCACCTACGAGCAGTACTTC. This sequence joins TRBV9 and TRBJ2-7; 8 nucleotides agree with TRBD1. J lost 2 bases, V lost 0 bases, and 4 bases had no gene match. This CDR3 spans 15 amino acids. From germline, CDR1 is SGDLS and CDR2 YYNGEE.

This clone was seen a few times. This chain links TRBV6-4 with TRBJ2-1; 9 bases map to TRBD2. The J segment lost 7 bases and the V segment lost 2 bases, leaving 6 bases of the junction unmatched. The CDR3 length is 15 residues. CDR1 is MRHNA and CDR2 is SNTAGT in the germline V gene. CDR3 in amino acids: CASSDASGAGNEQFF. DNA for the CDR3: TGTGCCAGCAGTGACGCTAGCGGGGCTGGGAATGAGCAGTTCTTC.

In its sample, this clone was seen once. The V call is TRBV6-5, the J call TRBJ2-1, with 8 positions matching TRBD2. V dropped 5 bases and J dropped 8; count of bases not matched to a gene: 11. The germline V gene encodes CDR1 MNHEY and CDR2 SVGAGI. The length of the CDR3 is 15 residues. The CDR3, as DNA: TGTGCCAGCAGTCCCGCGTCGCGGGAGGTCGATGAGCAGTTCTTC. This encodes CASSPASREVDEQFF.

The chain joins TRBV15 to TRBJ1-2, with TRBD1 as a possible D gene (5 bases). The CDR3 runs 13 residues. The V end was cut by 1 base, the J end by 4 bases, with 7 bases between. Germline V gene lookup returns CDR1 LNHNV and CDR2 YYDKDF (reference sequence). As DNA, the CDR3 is TGTGCCACCAGCAGAGGACAGCCCTATGGCTACACCTTC. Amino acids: CATSRGQPYGYTF.

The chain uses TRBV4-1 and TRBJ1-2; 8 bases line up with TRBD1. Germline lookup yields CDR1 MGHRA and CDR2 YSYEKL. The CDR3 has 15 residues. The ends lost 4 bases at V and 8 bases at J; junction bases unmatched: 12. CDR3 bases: TGCGCCAGCAGCCCCCGACTCGGACAGGGTGGGGGCTACACCTTC. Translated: CASSPRLGQGGGYTF.

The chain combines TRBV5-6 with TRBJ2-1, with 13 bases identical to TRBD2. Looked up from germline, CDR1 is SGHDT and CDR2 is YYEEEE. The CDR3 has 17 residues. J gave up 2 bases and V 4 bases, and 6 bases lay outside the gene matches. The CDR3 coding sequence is TGTGCCAGCAGCCTACGGACTAGCGGGAGTACCTACAATGAGCAGTTCTTC. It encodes CASSLRTSGSTYNEQFF.

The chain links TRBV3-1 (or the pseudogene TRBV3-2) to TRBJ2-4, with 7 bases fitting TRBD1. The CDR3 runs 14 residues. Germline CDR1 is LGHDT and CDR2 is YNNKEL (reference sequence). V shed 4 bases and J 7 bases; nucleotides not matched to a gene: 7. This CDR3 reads CASSLPSTGNIQYF. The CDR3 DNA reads TGTGCCAGCAGCCTACCATCGACAGGGAACATTCAGTACTTC.

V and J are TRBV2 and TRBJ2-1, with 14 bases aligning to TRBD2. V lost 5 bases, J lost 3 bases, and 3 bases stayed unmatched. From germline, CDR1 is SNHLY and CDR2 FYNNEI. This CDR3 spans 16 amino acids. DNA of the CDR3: TGTGCCAGCAGTTCCGGGACTAGCGGGGGCTACAATGAGCAGTTCTTC. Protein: CASSSGTSGGYNEQFF.

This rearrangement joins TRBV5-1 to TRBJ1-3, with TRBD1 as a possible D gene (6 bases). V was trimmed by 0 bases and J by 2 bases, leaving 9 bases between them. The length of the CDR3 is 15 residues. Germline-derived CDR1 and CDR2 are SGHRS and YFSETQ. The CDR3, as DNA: TGCGCCAGCAGCTTGGACAGGGCGCCTGGAAACACCATATATTTT. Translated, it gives CASSLDRAPGNTIYF. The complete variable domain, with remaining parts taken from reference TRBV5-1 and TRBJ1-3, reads KAGVTQTPRYLIKTRGQQVTLSCSPISGHRSVSWYQQTPGQGLQFLFEYFSETQRNKGNFPGRFSGRQFSNSRSEMNVSTLELGDSALYLCASSLDRAPGNTIYFGEGSWLTVV.

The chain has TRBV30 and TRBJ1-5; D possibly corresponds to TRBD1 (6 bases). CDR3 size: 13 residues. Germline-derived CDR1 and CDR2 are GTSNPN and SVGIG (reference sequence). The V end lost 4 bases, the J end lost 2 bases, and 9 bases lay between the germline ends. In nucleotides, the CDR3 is TGTGCCTGGAATCCAGGGGGCAATCAGCCCCAGCATTTT. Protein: CAWNPGGNQPQHF.

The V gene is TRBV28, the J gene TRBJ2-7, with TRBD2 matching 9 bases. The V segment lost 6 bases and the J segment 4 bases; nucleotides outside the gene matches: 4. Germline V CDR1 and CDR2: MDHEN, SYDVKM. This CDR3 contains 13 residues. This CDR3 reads CASRAGGLYEQYF. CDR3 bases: TGTGCCAGCAGGGCGGGGGGGCTTTACGAGCAGTACTTC.

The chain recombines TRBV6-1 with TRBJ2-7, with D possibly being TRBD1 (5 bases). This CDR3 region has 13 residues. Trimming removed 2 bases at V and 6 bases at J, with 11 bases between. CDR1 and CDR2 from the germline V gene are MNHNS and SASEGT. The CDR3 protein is CASSESREGEQYF. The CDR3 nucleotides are TGTGCCAGCAGTGAATCCAGGGAAGGCGAGCAGTACTTC.

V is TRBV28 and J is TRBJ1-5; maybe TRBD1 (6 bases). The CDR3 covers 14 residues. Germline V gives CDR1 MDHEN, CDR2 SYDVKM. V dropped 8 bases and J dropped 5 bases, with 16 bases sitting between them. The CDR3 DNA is TGTGCCAGCCGGAGGGGGGGCAGGGATCAGCCCCAGCATTTT. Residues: CASRRGGRDQPQHF.

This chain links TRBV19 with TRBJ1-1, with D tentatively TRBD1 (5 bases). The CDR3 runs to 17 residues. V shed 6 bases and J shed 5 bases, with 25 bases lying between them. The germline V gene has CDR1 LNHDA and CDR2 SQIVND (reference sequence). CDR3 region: CASSTYRATARETEAFF. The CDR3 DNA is TGTGCCAGTAGCACCTACCGCGCGACAGCCCGCGAGACTGAAGCTTTCTTT.

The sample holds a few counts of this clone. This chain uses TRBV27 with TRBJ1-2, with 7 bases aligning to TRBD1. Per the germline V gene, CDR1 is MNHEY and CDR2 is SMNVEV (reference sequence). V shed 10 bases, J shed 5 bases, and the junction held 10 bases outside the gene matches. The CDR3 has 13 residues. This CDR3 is CATSTGLGYGYTF. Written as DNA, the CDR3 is TGTGCCACCTCGACAGGGTTGGGGTATGGCTACACCTTC.

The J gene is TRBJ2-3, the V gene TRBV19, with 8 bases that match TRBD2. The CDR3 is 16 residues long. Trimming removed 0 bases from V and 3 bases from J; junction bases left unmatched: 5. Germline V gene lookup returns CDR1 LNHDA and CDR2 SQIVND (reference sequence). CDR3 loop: CASSIEAGGGTDTQYF. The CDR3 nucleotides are TGTGCCAGTAGTATAGAGGCGGGGGGCGGGACAGATACGCAGTATTTT. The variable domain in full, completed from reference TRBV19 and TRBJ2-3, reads DGGITQSPKYLFRKEGQNVTLSCEQNLNHDAMYWYRQDPGQGLRLIYYSQIVNDFQKGDIAEGYSVSREKKESFPLTVTSAQKNPTAFYLCASSIEAGGGTDTQYFGPGTRLTVL.

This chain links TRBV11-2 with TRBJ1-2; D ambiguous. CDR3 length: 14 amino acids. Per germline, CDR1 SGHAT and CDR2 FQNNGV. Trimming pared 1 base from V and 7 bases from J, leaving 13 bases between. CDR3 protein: CASSLGAGFGGYTF. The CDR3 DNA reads TGTGCCAGCAGCTTAGGGGCAGGCTTCGGTGGCTACACCTTC. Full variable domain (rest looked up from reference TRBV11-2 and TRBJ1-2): EAGVAQSPRYKIIEKRQSVAFWCNPISGHATLYWYQQILGQGPKLLIQFQNNGVVDDSQLPKDRFSAERLKGVDSTLKIQPAKLEDSAVYLCASSLGAGFGGYTFGSGTRLTVV.

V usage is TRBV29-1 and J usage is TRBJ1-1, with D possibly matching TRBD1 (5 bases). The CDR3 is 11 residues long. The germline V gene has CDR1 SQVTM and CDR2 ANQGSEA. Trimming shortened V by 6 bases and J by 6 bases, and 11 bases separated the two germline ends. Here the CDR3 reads CSVPGGAEAFF. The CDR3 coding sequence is TGCAGCGTCCCCGGGGGGGCTGAAGCTTTCTTT.

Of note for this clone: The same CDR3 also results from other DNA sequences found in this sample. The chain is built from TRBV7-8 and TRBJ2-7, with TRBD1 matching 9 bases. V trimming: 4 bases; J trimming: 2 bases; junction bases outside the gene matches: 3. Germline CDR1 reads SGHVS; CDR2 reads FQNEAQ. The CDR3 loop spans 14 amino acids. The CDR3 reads CASSWTGDTYEQYF. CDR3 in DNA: TGTGCCAGCAGCTGGACAGGGGACACCTACGAGCAGTACTTC.

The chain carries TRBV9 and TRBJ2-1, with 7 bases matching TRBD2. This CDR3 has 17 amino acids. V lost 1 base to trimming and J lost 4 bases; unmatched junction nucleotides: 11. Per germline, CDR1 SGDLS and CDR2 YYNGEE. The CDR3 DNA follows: TGTGCCAGCAGCGTAACCCTTGGGACTATTCCTTACAATGAGCAGTTCTTC. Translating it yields CASSVTLGTIPYNEQFF.

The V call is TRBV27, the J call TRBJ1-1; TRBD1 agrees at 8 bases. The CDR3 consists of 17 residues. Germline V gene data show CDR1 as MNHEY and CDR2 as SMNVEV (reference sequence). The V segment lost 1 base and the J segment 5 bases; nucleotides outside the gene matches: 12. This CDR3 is CASSLLGRGPGETEAFF. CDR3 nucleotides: TGTGCCAGCAGTTTATTAGGCAGGGGGCCCGGGGAGACTGAAGCTTTCTTT.